These 25 T cell receptor beta chains came from one sample sequenced in a study of cytomegalovirus exposure and HLA in healthy donors. In the PCR, 60 Vbeta and 13 Jbeta primers were used. Profiling relied on immunoSEQ multiplex PCR, and the TCRdb table lists in-frame clones only, not all of them. In all, the sample yields more than 90,000 clones. Sequencing used PBMCs. These receptors originate from a man aged 35 to 55 in good health and CMV-seropositive.

The gene calls are TRBV5-1 and TRBJ1-4, with TRBD1 as a possible D gene (6 bases). The CDR3 runs 14 residues. The V gene's germline CDR1 is SGHRS and CDR2 YFSETQ. Trimming cost V 4 bases and J 7 bases, with 14 bases left between them. The CDR3 region has the DNA TGCGCCAGCAGCCAGGACAGCCGACCTGAAAAACTGTTTTTT. This gives the protein CASSQDSRPEKLFF.

V usage is TRBV5-1 and J usage is TRBJ2-1, with D maybe TRBD1 (5 bases). Per the germline V gene, CDR1 is SGHRS and CDR2 is YFSETQ. The length of the CDR3 is 14 residues. The V end lost 5 bases, the J end lost 8 bases, and 17 bases lay between the germline ends. CDR3 protein: CASRRGETVDEQFF. CDR3 nucleotides: TGCGCCAGCAGAAGGGGTGAAACGGTCGATGAGCAGTTCTTC.

The J gene is TRBJ1-2, the V gene TRBV18, with a tentative D call TRBD1 (5 bases). Germline V gene lookup returns CDR1 KGHSH and CDR2 LQKENI. This CDR3 region has 15 residues. V lost 0 bases, J lost 4 bases, and 12 bases lay in between. The CDR3 is CASSPPAGSLYGYTF. CDR3 in DNA: TGTGCCAGCTCACCACCGGCAGGGTCCCTCTATGGCTACACCTTC.

CDR3 loop: CASSIDWSDRIYGYTF. CDR3 in DNA: TGTGCCAGTAGTATAGATTGGTCGGACAGGATCTATGGCTACACCTTC. V and J are TRBV19 and TRBJ1-2; 7 bases agree with TRBD1. V was pared by 0 bases and J by 4 bases, with 8 bases of the junction left unmatched. The CDR3 sequence is 16 residues long. CDR1 is LNHDA and CDR2 is SQIVND in the germline V gene (reference sequence).

In nucleotides, the CDR3 is TGTGCCAGCTCTTTGACAGGGGAGTATTCACCCCTCCACTTT. As protein: CASSLTGEYSPLHF. The chain recombines TRBV6-5 with TRBJ1-6, with 8 nucleotides matching TRBD1. V gave up 8 bases and J gave up 8 bases; unmatched junction bases: 8. Germline V gene lookup returns CDR1 MNHEY and CDR2 SVGAGI. The CDR3 totals 14 residues.

V usage is TRBV5-5 and J usage is TRBJ2-2; TRBD1 matches 7 bases. Losses at the gene ends were 1 base for V and 7 bases for J; bases not matched to a gene: 16. The CDR3 is made up of 18 amino acids. Per the germline V gene, CDR1 is SGHKS and CDR2 is YYEKEE (reference sequence). CDR3 coding DNA: TGTGCCAGCAGCTTGAGGTTTAGAGACAGGGTGCTTAGCGGGGAGCTGTTTTTT. The encoded protein is CASSLRFRDRVLSGELFF.

CDR3 sequence reads: CASSGPGTSSNEQFF. The CDR3, as DNA: TGCGCCAGCAGTGGCCCCGGGACTAGTTCCAATGAGCAGTTCTTC. This chain connects TRBV10-1 to TRBJ2-1; 8 nucleotides agree with TRBD2. Germline loops: CDR1 WNHNN, CDR2 SYGVQD (reference sequence). CDR3 length: 15 amino acids. Losses at the gene ends were 4 bases for V and 6 bases for J; bases not matched to a gene: 8.

In DNA form, the CDR3 reads TGTGCCAGCAGCTCCATCGGGGGGGGCGGGAGAATAGTTGAGCAGTTCTTC. Its translation: CASSSIGGGGRIVEQFF. This rearrangement joins TRBV7-3 to TRBJ2-1; TRBD2 agrees at 8 bases. Germline V gene sequence: CDR1 SGHTA, CDR2 FQGTGA. The CDR3 runs to 17 residues. Trimming removed 4 bases from V and 9 bases from J; junction bases left unmatched: 17. Full variable domain (rest looked up from reference TRBV7-3 and TRBJ2-1): GAGVSQTPSNKVTEKGKYVELRCDPISGHTALYWYRQSLGQGPEFLIYFQGTGAADDSGLPNDRFFAVRPEGSVSTLKIQRTERGDSAVYLCASSSIGGGGRIVEQFFGPGTRLTVL.

J is TRBJ1-2 and V is TRBV7-9; TRBD1 aligns across 9 bases. CDR3 length: 13 amino acids. Trimming removed 0 bases from V and 10 bases from J; junction bases left unmatched: 3. Germline V CDR1 and CDR2: SEHNR, FQNEAQ (reference sequence). In DNA, the CDR3 is TGTGCCAGCAGCTTAGCAACAGGGGGCCACTACACCTTC. It encodes CASSLATGGHYTF.

The V gene is TRBV19, the J gene TRBJ1-1; possibly TRBD1 for D (6 bases). CDR1 and CDR2 from the germline V gene are LNHDA and SQIVND (reference sequence). V was trimmed by 3 bases and J by 8 bases, leaving 16 bases between them. The CDR3 loop spans 14 amino acids. The CDR3 spells CASSISSARGEAFF. CDR3 sequence (DNA): TGTGCCAGTAGTATTAGTTCGGCCAGGGGAGAAGCTTTCTTT.

The rearrangement joins TRBV19 to TRBJ1-5; the D is unclear. CDR1 and CDR2 (germline): LNHDA, SQIVND (reference sequence). This CDR3 has 15 residues. Trimming took off 1 base at V and 7 bases at J, with 14 bases between the two ends. This CDR3 is CASSIGRVLTQPQHF. For the CDR3, the DNA is TGTGCCAGTAGTATAGGTCGGGTCCTGACCCAGCCCCAGCATTTT.

V usage is TRBV9 and J usage is TRBJ2-2, with a tentative D call TRBD2 (6 bases). CDR3 length: 15 amino acids. V was shortened by 6 bases and J by 2 bases, with 14 bases between the two germline ends. Germline CDR1 reads SGDLS; CDR2 reads YYNGEE. CDR3 sequence reads: CASTTGLENTGELFF. The CDR3 DNA follows: TGTGCCAGCACCACGGGACTTGAAAACACCGGGGAGCTGTTTTTT. The full variable domain, with the rest looked up from reference TRBV9 and TRBJ2-2, is DSGVTQTPKHLITATGQRVTLRCSPRSGDLSVYWYQQSLDQGLQFLIQYYNGEERAKGNILERFSAQQFPDLHSELNLSSLELGDSALYFCASTTGLENTGELFFGEGSRLTVL.

The rearrangement joins TRBV15 to TRBJ1-2; D perhaps matches TRBD1 (6 bases). The CDR3 is 17 residues long. Germline CDR1 reads LNHNV; CDR2 reads YYDKDF (reference sequence). Trimming stripped 2 bases from V and 0 bases from J, with 16 bases between. CDR3 bases: TGTGCCACCAGCAGAACCGTTACAGGGTCCCCTAACTATGGCTACACCTTC. Residues: CATSRTVTGSPNYGYTF.

The chain employs TRBV6-5 and TRBJ1-1; D gene uncertain. There are 15 residues in the CDR3. Germline V gives CDR1 MNHEY, CDR2 SVGAGI. The V gene lost 5 bases and the J gene lost 8 bases, with 21 bases spanning the gap. The CDR3 region has the DNA TGTGCCAGCAGTCTACGCGTGTTTAACAGTCCCGAAGCTTTCTTT. Amino acids: CASSLRVFNSPEAFF.

This chain uses TRBV2 with TRBJ2-1, with a possible D match to TRBD2 (5 bases). Germline lookup yields CDR1 SNHLY and CDR2 FYNNEI. The CDR3 totals 13 residues. V was pared by 1 base and J by 7 bases, with 8 bases between. CDR3 loop: CASSEGEKNEQFF. DNA for the CDR3: TGTGCCAGCAGTGAAGGGGAGAAGAATGAGCAGTTCTTC.

The chain has TRBV7-9 and TRBJ2-1; 8 positions match TRBD2. The CDR3 is made up of 16 amino acids. Germline V gives CDR1 SEHNR, CDR2 FQNEAQ (reference sequence). Germline trimming cut 1 base from V and 4 bases from J; bases unmatched to any gene: 6. The CDR3 bases are TGTGCCAGCAGCTTAGAGGTCGCTAGCGGGTACAATGAGCAGTTCTTC. Translating it yields CASSLEVASGYNEQFF.

V gene TRBV4-1 combines with J gene TRBJ2-2; D gene unclear. Trimming took 3 bases from V and 4 from J, leaving 9 bases between them. The CDR3 contains 14 residues. Germline V gene sequence: CDR1 MGHRA, CDR2 YSYEKL. The DNA for the CDR3 is TGCGCCAGCAGCCACCCTAGTGGCACCGGGGAGCTGTTTTTT. Translating it yields CASSHPSGTGELFF.

This sequence joins TRBV18 and TRBJ1-1, with TRBD1 identical over 7 bases. The CDR3 length is 15 residues. The ends lost 2 bases at V and 1 base at J; junction bases unmatched: 4. Germline loops: CDR1 KGHSH, CDR2 LQKENI. CDR3 DNA sequence: TGTGCCAGCTCACCAGGACAGGTTGGGAACACTGAAGCTTTCTTT. It encodes CASSPGQVGNTEAFF.

J is TRBJ2-1 and V is TRBV5-1; 11 bases are shared with TRBD2. The CDR3 length is 14 residues. The V and J ends lost 4 bases and 12 bases, in that order; junction bases with no gene match: 9. Germline V CDR1 and CDR2: SGHRS, YFSETQ. Written as DNA, the CDR3 is TGCGCCAGCAGCAACACTAGCGGGAGTTTAGTGCAGTTCTTC. Its translation: CASSNTSGSLVQFF.

The V call is TRBV4-2, the J call TRBJ1-2; a weak D match, TRBD1 (6 bases). The CDR3 runs to 15 residues. The V end was cut by 0 bases, the J end by 3 bases, with 11 bases between. CDR1 is LGHNA, CDR2 YNFKEQ, per germline. CDR3 protein: CASSQEGQSDYGYTF. CDR3 DNA: TGTGCCAGCAGCCAAGAAGGACAGAGCGACTATGGCTACACCTTC.

This chain joins TRBV28 and TRBJ2-7; possibly TRBD2 for D (5 bases). Germline-derived CDR1 and CDR2 are MDHEN and SYDVKM. The V end was cut by 2 bases, the J end by 4 bases, with 6 bases between. CDR3 length: 12 amino acids. The CDR3 DNA reads as TGTGCCAGCAGTTTAGGAGGATACGAGCAGTACTTC. Its protein product is CASSLGGYEQYF.

This sequence joins TRBV7-3 and TRBJ2-2, with TRBD2 matching 7 bases. V lost 4 bases, J lost 0 bases, and 5 bases stayed unmatched. The germline V gene encodes CDR1 SGHTA and CDR2 FQGTGA. The CDR3 is 16 residues long. The CDR3 DNA is TGTGCCAGCAGCTCGATGGGACTACCGAACACCGGGGAGCTGTTTTTT. It codes for CASSSMGLPNTGELFF.

V and J are TRBV27 and TRBJ2-2; TRBD1 agrees at 7 bases. This CDR3 contains 17 residues. Trimming at V came to 3 bases and at J to 0 bases, leaving 7 bases not matched to a gene. Germline V gene sequence: CDR1 MNHEY, CDR2 SMNVEV (reference sequence). CDR3 bases: TGTGCCAGCAGTTTTTATAGAGGGACAGCGAACACCGGGGAGCTGTTTTTT. The encoded protein is CASSFYRGTANTGELFF.

The CDR3 bases are TGTGCCAGCAGCCAAGGTGTAGGGGGATCTTACGAGCAGTACTTC. The encoded protein is CASSQGVGGSYEQYF. The chain combines TRBV7-3 with TRBJ2-7, with D maybe TRBD1 (6 bases). CDR1 SGHTA and CDR2 FQGTGA come from the germline V gene. This CDR3 region has 15 residues. Trimming cost V 5 bases and J 4 bases, with 18 bases left between them.

V is TRBV5-1 and J is TRBJ2-3; tentatively, D is TRBD2 (7 bases). Trimming removed 3 bases from V and 2 bases from J, with 16 bases in between. From germline, CDR1 is SGHRS and CDR2 YFSETQ. The CDR3 has 16 amino acids. CDR3 sequence: CASSSQGRGITDTQYF. DNA for the CDR3: TGCGCCAGCAGCTCCCAGGGGCGGGGGATCACAGATACGCAGTATTTT. Combining the CDR3 with reference TRBV5-1 and TRBJ2-3 gives the whole variable domain KAGVTQTPRYLIKTRGQQVTLSCSPISGHRSVSWYQQTPGQGLQFLFEYFSETQRNKGNFPGRFSGRQFSNSRSEMNVSTLELGDSALYLCASSSQGRGITDTQYFGPGTRLTVL.